Below are 21 T cell receptor beta chains sequenced from a single sample in a study of blood T cells in healthy people across ages. PCR was performed a second time for roughly 6 to 12 cycles using a sample-barcoded 5' primer and a J-beta primer mix. In TCRdb, the 5' RACE reads were re-called with MiXCR into one record per CDR3 protein. This repertoire shows fewer than 900,000 distinct CDR3 sequences, roughly 45% found once; its top ten account for 20% to 25%. The sample was blood. These receptors were collected from a woman in her fifties or sixties in good health.

The chain has TRBV5-1 and TRBJ1-1; no reliable D call. CDR3 length equals 13 residues. Looked up from germline, CDR1 is SGHRS and CDR2 is YFSETQ. The V end was cut by 0 bases, the J end by 3 bases, with 6 bases between. CDR3 sequence (DNA): TGCGCCAGCAGCTTGGAAGATGACACTGAAGCTTTCTTT. It codes for CASSLEDDTEAFF.

This chain links TRBV5-8 with TRBJ2-4; D call uncertain. Germline V gene lookup returns CDR1 SGHTS and CDR2 YDEGEE. The CDR3 contains 12 residues. V shed 5 bases and J shed 13 bases, with 16 bases lying between them. CDR3 loop: CASSQTPADQYF. For the CDR3, the DNA is TGTGCCAGCAGTCAAACACCGGCGGACCAGTACTTC.

CDR3 loop: CASSAPGALNYGYTF. The CDR3 nucleotides read TGTGCCAGCAGTGCCCCCGGGGCCCTTAACTATGGCTACACCTTC. The V call is TRBV25-1, the J call TRBJ1-2; D possibly corresponds to TRBD1 (5 bases). CDR1 is MGHDK, CDR2 SYGVNS, per germline. V was shortened by 4 bases and J by 1 base, with 13 bases between the two germline ends. The CDR3 has 15 residues.

Note on this clonotype: An end of the junction differs from the germline gene, which may be a read error. The rearrangement links TRBV7-9 to TRBJ2-5; unclear D gene. The V gene's germline CDR1 is SEHNR and CDR2 FQNEAQ (reference sequence). The CDR3 consists of 13 residues. The CDR3 DNA is TGTACCAGCAGCTTTCCACCAGGAGAGACCCAGTACTTC. Translating it yields CTSSFPPGETQYF.

The rearrangement links TRBV6-5 to TRBJ2-5; the match to TRBD2 covers 11 bases. The closer fit of TRBJ2-7 to the DNA end suggests the J call may be wrong. Germline CDR1 and CDR2: MNHEY and SVGAGI. This CDR3 is built from 12 residues. The DNA for the CDR3 is TGTGCCAGCAGTGGACTAGCGGGCGAGCAGTACTTC. Its translation: CASSGLAGEQYF.

This clonotype was picked up a small number of times. This chain links TRBV20-1 with TRBJ1-4; D is uncertain. V lost 4 bases, J lost 1 base, and 10 bases lay in between. In germline, CDR1 is DFQATT, CDR2 SNEGSKA (reference sequence). CDR3 size: 14 residues. In nucleotides, the CDR3 is TGCAGTGCTACCCGACTGAAAACTAATGAAAAACTGTTTTTT. Protein: CSATRLKTNEKLFF.

J is TRBJ2-4 and V is TRBV12-3 or TRBV12-4, with no clear D. The J call is in doubt because the DNA end fits TRBJ2-5 better. This CDR3 has 14 amino acids. The CDR3 bases are TGTGCCAGCAGTTTCGAGTTAAACGGGGAGACCCAGTACTTC. Translation: CASSFELNGETQYF.

The table lists this clonotype with a few counts. The chain is built from TRBV3-1 and TRBJ2-5; the D gene is possibly TRBD2 (6 bases). The J call is uncertain, as TRBJ2-7 better fits the DNA end. The CDR3 consists of 16 residues. CDR1 and CDR2 (germline): LGHDT, YNNKEL (reference sequence). This CDR3 is CASSSGTGAIAHEQYF. In DNA form, the CDR3 reads TGTGCCAGCAGCTCGGGGACTGGCGCAATAGCCCACGAGCAGTACTTC.

The V gene is TRBV7-6, the J gene TRBJ2-1, with 7 nucleotides matching TRBD2. The germline gives CDR1 SGHVS, CDR2 FNYEAQ. Germline trimming cut 1 base from V and 6 bases from J; bases unmatched to any gene: 3. This CDR3 is 14 amino acids long. CDR3 DNA sequence: TGTGCCAGCAGCTTAGGGACTAGTGTCAATGAGCAGTTCTTC. This sequence encodes CASSLGTSVNEQFF.

This clonotype was recorded once. J is TRBJ2-7 and V is TRBV28; the D gene is possibly TRBD1 (6 bases). Germline-derived CDR1 and CDR2 are MDHEN and SYDVKM. Trimming stripped 6 bases from V and 2 bases from J, with 14 bases between. The CDR3 sequence is 14 residues long. The CDR3 sequence is CASRRNRAPYEQYF. The CDR3 DNA is TGTGCCAGCAGACGTAACAGGGCACCCTACGAGCAGTACTTC.

The chain carries TRBV28 and TRBJ2-7; D perhaps matches TRBD2 (5 bases). Looked up from germline, CDR1 is MDHEN and CDR2 is SYDVKM. Trimming removed 5 bases from V and 6 bases from J, with 14 bases in between. This CDR3 is built from 13 residues. DNA for the CDR3: TGTGCCAGCAGTCCGCCCGTGGAGGCCGAGCAGTACTTC. Amino acids: CASSPPVEAEQYF.

This clonotype was detected a few times. CDR3: CASSPKVKSSIYNEQFF. CDR3 DNA: TGTGCCAGCAGCCCAAAAGTGAAAAGTTCCATTTACAATGAGCAGTTCTTC. V and J are TRBV7-9 and TRBJ2-1; D is ambiguous. There are 17 residues in the CDR3. Trimming took 5 bases from V and 4 from J, leaving 21 bases between them. Per the germline V gene, CDR1 is SEHNR and CDR2 is FQNEAQ (reference sequence). Together with reference TRBV7-9 and TRBJ2-1, the CDR3 gives the full variable domain: DTGVSQNPRHKITKRGQNVTFRCDPISEHNRLYWYRQTLGQGPEFLTYFQNEAQLEKSRLLSDRFSAERPKGSFSTLEIQRTEQGDSAMYLCASSPKVKSSIYNEQFFGPGTRLTVL.

This clonotype occurred a few times. The J gene is TRBJ1-6, the V gene TRBV27, with 8 bases that match TRBD1. Germline V gene lookup returns CDR1 MNHEY and CDR2 SMNVEV (reference sequence). V gave up 9 bases and J gave up 6 bases; unmatched junction bases: 7. The length of the CDR3 is 14 residues. In DNA, the CDR3 is TGTGCCAGTCAGCTGACAGGGGCTAATTCACCCCTCCACTTT. Translating gives CASQLTGANSPLHF.

This clonotype showed up just a few times. V and J are TRBV12-3 or TRBV12-4 and TRBJ2-3, with no clear D. CDR3 length: 18 residues. Deletions cut 3 bases from V and 1 base from J, with 20 bases between. This CDR3 reads CASSFSFLDPDRTDTQYF. The CDR3 DNA reads as TGTGCCAGCAGTTTTTCTTTCCTGGACCCAGACCGCACAGATACGCAGTATTTT.

This clonotype has only a few counts. The chain combines TRBV6-2 or TRBV6-3 with TRBJ1-1; no clear D gene. V lost 5 bases and J 5 bases, leaving 12 bases between the germline ends. Germline CDR1 reads MNHEY; CDR2 reads SVGEGT. The CDR3 sequence is 13 residues long. The CDR3 DNA sequence: TGTGCCAGCAGTCAGACCCGAGGAACTGAAGCTTTCTTT. Protein: CASSQTRGTEAFF.

The sample holds a few counts of this clonotype. CDR3 amino acids: CASSLPAGNTDTQYF. The CDR3 DNA sequence: TGTGCCAGCAGCTTGCCAGCAGGGAACACAGATACGCAGTATTTT. This chain links TRBV7-9 with TRBJ2-3, with D perhaps matching TRBD1 (5 bases). V was cut by 3 bases and J by 2 bases, with 12 bases left in between. Per the germline V gene, CDR1 is SEHNR and CDR2 is FQNEAQ (reference sequence). The CDR3 covers 15 residues.

This clonotype appeared many times. This chain uses TRBV4-3 with TRBJ2-5; maybe TRBD2 (5 bases). From germline, CDR1 is LGHNA and CDR2 YSLEER. The length of the CDR3 is 13 residues. Trimming removed 1 base at V and 4 bases at J, with 7 bases between. CDR3 protein: CASSQGGGETQYF. The CDR3 DNA sequence: TGCGCCAGCAGCCAAGGAGGAGGAGAGACCCAGTACTTC.

J is TRBJ2-5 and V is TRBV6-5, with 7 bases identical to TRBD2. Germline V gives CDR1 MNHEY, CDR2 SVGAGI. The CDR3 has 13 amino acids. V lost 5 bases and J lost 3; bases outside the gene matches: 3. The DNA for the CDR3 is TGTGCCAGCAGTAAAACTAGCGAAGAGACCCAGTACTTC. Translated: CASSKTSEETQYF.

Of note for this clonotype: One end of the junction varies from germline; a read error may be responsible. The chain recombines TRBV12-3 or TRBV12-4 with TRBJ1-2; D is uncertain. The CDR3 has 15 amino acids. CDR3 nucleotides: TGTACCAGCACTCTGAACAAACAGAGGAACTATGGTTACACCTTC. It specifies CTSTLNKQRNYGYTF.

This clonotype was counted at least ten times. J is TRBJ2-1 and V is TRBV29-1; 14 bases agree with TRBD2. Germline V gives CDR1 SQVTM, CDR2 ANQGSEA. J lost 2 bases, V lost 5 bases, and 5 bases had no gene match. The CDR3 runs to 16 residues. CDR3 loop: CSVLQGLAGAYNEQFF. CDR3 nucleotides: TGCAGCGTTTTACAGGGACTAGCGGGAGCCTACAATGAGCAGTTCTTC.

This clonotype came up a few times. The V call is TRBV6-2 or TRBV6-3, the J call TRBJ2-7, with D hard to call. Germline CDR1 MNHEY, CDR2 SVGEGT. The CDR3 length is 13 residues. With 2 bases removed from V and 3 bases from J, the gap between germline ends came to 8 bases. The CDR3 sequence is CASSYGPNYEQYF. Here the CDR3 DNA reads TGTGCCAGCAGTTACGGACCGAACTACGAGCAGTACTTC.